A single sample gave rise to the 17 T cell receptor beta chains below, sequenced in a study of response to subunit inactivated influenza vaccine. One entry per CDR3 protein, called by TCRdb with MiXCR from the RT-PCR reads. The table lists hundreds of thousands of distinct CDR3 sequences, roughly 20% of them singletons. This specimen consisted of PBMCs from blood, obtained approximately 5 days after vaccination. The receptors stem from a man aged 50 to 60 who received an inactivated influenza vaccine.

The J gene is TRBJ1-1, the V gene TRBV12-3 or TRBV12-4; D is possibly TRBD1 (5 bases). V was clipped by 3 bases and J by 0 bases, with 11 bases between them. This CDR3 has 15 residues. CDR3 nucleotides: TGTGCCAGCAGTTTTTACAGGAGACTGAACACTGAAGCTTTCTTT. It translates to CASSFYRRLNTEAFF.

The chain combines TRBV6-5 with TRBJ2-5; 8 nucleotides match TRBD1. Trimming cost V 0 bases and J 5 bases; bases outside gene matches: 8. CDR1 is MNHEY and CDR2 is SVGAGI in the germline V gene. CDR3 length: 16 amino acids. CDR3: CASSYSIAGGRETQYF. The DNA of the CDR3 is TGTGCCAGCAGTTACTCGATAGCAGGGGGCCGGGAGACCCAGTACTTC.

The chain links TRBV5-1 to TRBJ2-2; tentatively, D is TRBD2 (5 bases). The germline gives CDR1 SGHRS, CDR2 YFSETQ. The CDR3 covers 16 residues. V lost 3 bases to trimming and J lost 1 base, with 13 bases between them. CDR3 residues: CASSSGIAQNTGELFF. The CDR3 DNA is TGCGCCAGCAGCTCCGGAATAGCGCAGAACACCGGGGAGCTGTTTTTT.

This clonotype was seen only a few times. This sequence joins TRBV15 and TRBJ1-5; D remains unclear. With 0 bases removed from V and 0 bases from J, the gap between germline ends came to 6 bases. Germline CDR1 reads LNHNV; CDR2 reads YYDKDF (reference sequence). The CDR3 runs 15 residues. CDR3 sequence (DNA): TGTGCCACCAGCAGAGAACAGCTTAGCAATCAGCCCCAGCATTTT. It specifies CATSREQLSNQPQHF.

This clonotype was observed a handful of times. The chain combines TRBV20-1 with TRBJ2-3; no definite D call. This CDR3 region has 15 residues. The germline V and J ends were trimmed by 4 bases and 2 bases, with 16 bases remaining between them. The germline V gene encodes CDR1 DFQATT and CDR2 SNEGSKA (reference sequence). CDR3 amino acids: CSATALAKNTDTQYF. CDR3 bases: TGCAGTGCTACCGCCTTGGCGAAAAACACAGATACGCAGTATTTT.

There are a few counts of this clonotype. The rearrangement links TRBV7-2 to TRBJ2-2, with D maybe TRBD1 (5 bases). V dropped 2 bases and J dropped 5 bases, with 12 bases sitting between them. The CDR3 contains 15 residues. In germline, CDR1 is SGHTA, CDR2 FQGNSA. The DNA for the CDR3 is TGTGCCAGCAGCTTAAGGCACAGGTCGACCGGGGAGCTGTTTTTT. Translation gives CASSLRHRSTGELFF.

This clonotype was counted at least ten times. An end of the junction does not agree with germline; a read error may underlie this. The chain is built from TRBV5-1 and TRBJ2-1; TRBD2 agrees at 10 bases. This CDR3 contains 15 residues. In germline, CDR1 is SGHRS, CDR2 YFSETQ. DNA of the CDR3: TGTGCCAGCAGTCCCGGCCTAGCGGGGGTCAATGAGCAGTTCTTC. This sequence encodes CASSPGLAGVNEQFF. The variable domain in full, completed from reference TRBV5-1 and TRBJ2-1, reads KAGVTQTPRYLIKTRGQQVTLSCSPISGHRSVSWYQQTPGQGLQFLFEYFSETQRNKGNFPGRFSGRQFSNSRSEMNVSTLELGDSALYLCASSPGLAGVNEQFFGPGTRLTVL.

The chain carries TRBV29-1 and TRBJ2-7; tentatively, D is TRBD1 or TRBD2 (7 bases each). Trimming took 4 bases from V and 3 from J, leaving 16 bases between them. Germline CDR1 reads SQVTM; CDR2 reads ANQGSEA. The CDR3 is 14 residues long. The DNA for the CDR3 is TGCAGCGTTGGCGAGCGGGACAGATACTACGAGCAGTACTTC. It yields the protein CSVGERDRYYEQYF.

This clonotype was seen a handful of times. The rearrangement links TRBV24-1 to TRBJ2-1, with 12 positions matching TRBD2. Germline V lookup: CDR1 KGHDR, CDR2 SFDVKD. The V segment lost 4 bases and the J segment 9 bases; nucleotides outside the gene matches: 9. This CDR3 is 16 amino acids long. The DNA for the CDR3 is TGTGCCACCAGTGACCTGACTAGCGGGAGTATGGTTGAGCAGTTCTTC. Amino acid sequence: CATSDLTSGSMVEQFF.

The V call is TRBV20-1, the J call TRBJ1-2; 7 nucleotides line up with TRBD1. CDR1 is DFQATT, CDR2 SNEGSKA, per germline (reference sequence). V shed 2 bases and J 1 base; nucleotides not matched to a gene: 7. The CDR3 sequence is 15 residues long. The CDR3: CSARTGQRLNYGYTF. The CDR3 nucleotides read TGCAGTGCTAGAACGGGACAGCGGCTTAACTATGGCTACACCTTC.

The chain carries TRBV7-9 and TRBJ2-7; 14 nucleotides align to TRBD2. After removal of 3 bases from V and 6 bases from J, the junction contained 10 bases not matched to a gene. From germline, CDR1 is SEHNR and CDR2 FQNEAQ (reference sequence). This CDR3 is built from 17 residues. CDR3 region: CASSLTSGRAQEGEQYF. For the CDR3, the DNA is TGTGCCAGCAGCTTGACTAGCGGGAGGGCCCAAGAGGGCGAGCAGTACTTC.

At least ten counts were recorded for this clonotype. V and J are TRBV10-3 and TRBJ2-2; D uncertain. Germline assignment: CDR1 ENHRY and CDR2 SYGVKD. The CDR3 loop spans 14 amino acids. V lost 0 bases and J lost 2, with 4 bases in between. CDR3 DNA sequence: TGTGCCATCAGTGAGTCCTTCAACACCGGGGAGCTGTTTTTT. Translating gives CAISESFNTGELFF.

The rearrangement links TRBV12-5 to TRBJ2-2; 11 positions match TRBD2. J gave up 5 bases and V 2 bases, and 7 bases lay outside the gene matches. The germline gives CDR1 LGHNT, CDR2 FRNRAP. The CDR3 covers 17 residues. The DNA for the CDR3 is TGTGCTAGTGGTTTGAACCTAGCGGGAGGCGCGACCGGGGAGCTGTTTTTT. It codes for CASGLNLAGGATGELFF.

This clonotype was picked up a small number of times. CDR3 in DNA: TGTGCCAGCAGCCAAAGGCAGGGGGTGTATAGCAATCAGCCCCAGCATTTT. This encodes CASSQRQGVYSNQPQHF. This chain uses TRBV16 with TRBJ1-5; 7 nucleotides match TRBD1. The CDR3 consists of 17 residues. Germline V CDR1 and CDR2: KGHSY, FQNENV. Trimming cost V 2 bases and J 0 bases; bases outside gene matches: 7.

In its sample, this clonotype was seen many times. V usage is TRBV5-6 and J usage is TRBJ2-5; D might be TRBD1 (6 bases). This CDR3 contains 13 residues. Germline V gene lookup returns CDR1 SGHDT and CDR2 YYEEEE. V lost 4 bases to trimming and J lost 1 base, with 8 bases between them. The CDR3 loop reads CASSTDSQETQYF. CDR3 in DNA: TGTGCCAGCAGCACGGACAGCCAAGAGACCCAGTACTTC.

This clonotype showed up just a few times. This chain joins TRBV7-9 and TRBJ2-3, with 8 bases matching TRBD1. J was trimmed by 3 bases and V by 6 bases; bases with no gene match: 2. This CDR3 is built from 13 residues. Germline V CDR1 and CDR2: SEHNR, FQNEAQ (reference sequence). The CDR3 DNA is TGTGCCAGCAGGCAGGGGGCAACAGATACGCAGTATTTT. This sequence encodes CASRQGATDTQYF.

This clonotype was picked up a small number of times. V is TRBV12-3 or TRBV12-4 and J is TRBJ1-5; TRBD1 aligns across 10 bases. The length of the CDR3 is 17 residues. The junction had 8 bases not matched to a gene; V was cut back by 6 bases and J by 0 bases. CDR3 region: CASRTGGTIYSNQPQHF. Here the CDR3 DNA reads TGTGCCAGCAGGACAGGGGGCACAATTTATAGCAATCAGCCCCAGCATTTT.